The entry below gives a single T cell receptor (beta chain) sequence along with its context. Authors' data handling: Estimation of nucleated cell counts was performed using reference gene primer amplification. TCRdb's copy holds only in-frame clones and misses some; the assay was immunoSEQ multiplex PCR. That table supplies the V and J calls and clone size; D and trimming were determined from the DNA. Of about 110,000 clones in the sample, approximately 82% were seen once. The sample belongs to a study of blood T cell repertoires in COVID-19. The CDR3 sequence is 13 residues long. The germline V gene encodes CDR1 SGHTA and CDR2 FQGNSA. The V segment lost 3 bases and the J segment 7 bases; nucleotides outside the gene matches: 4.

The source of this sequence is a woman between 70 and 85 years old with acute or convalescent COVID-19. The source material was peripheral blood. The V gene is TRBV7-2, the J gene TRBJ2-5; 8 nucleotides align to TRBD1. CDR3 amino acids: CASSFGQGGTQYF. CDR3 bases: TGTGCCAGCAGCTTCGGACAGGGTGGGACCCAGTACTTC.